The 18 T cell receptor beta chains listed next were all sequenced from one sample in a study of blood T cell repertoires in COVID-19. Clones were read by immunoSEQ multiplex PCR, and TCRdb kept only the in-frame ones, dropping some. The profile shows tens of thousands of clones, roughly 91% of them singletons. Source material: peripheral blood. These receptors were obtained from a woman aged 45 to 65 in a cohort sampled during active COVID-19.

V gene TRBV5-4 combines with J gene TRBJ2-7; a weak D match, TRBD1 (5 bases). Germline-derived CDR1 and CDR2 are SGHNT and YYREEE (reference sequence). The ends were cut back, 4 bases at V and 6 bases at J, with 23 bases in the middle. CDR3 size: 16 residues. The CDR3 sequence: CASSTGAGPERSEQYF. As DNA, the CDR3 is TGTGCCAGCAGCACAGGAGCCGGGCCTGAGAGGTCCGAGCAGTACTTC.

The chain uses TRBV6-5 and TRBJ1-2; the D is unclear. Trimming stripped 2 bases from V and 0 bases from J, with 4 bases between. Germline values: CDR1 MNHEY, CDR2 SVGAGI. The CDR3 runs 13 residues. The CDR3 region is CASSYTANYGYTF. As DNA, the CDR3 is TGTGCCAGCAGTTACACAGCTAACTATGGCTACACCTTC.

The chain has TRBV3-1 (or the pseudogene TRBV3-2) and TRBJ2-2; possibly TRBD2 for D (6 bases). The V gene lost 7 bases and the J gene lost 7 bases, with 16 bases spanning the gap. The CDR3 sequence is 14 residues long. The germline V gene has CDR1 LGHDT and CDR2 YNNKEL (reference sequence). The CDR3 sequence: CASTKYLGGGELFF. Written as DNA, the CDR3 is TGTGCCAGCACAAAGTACCTGGGGGGCGGGGAGCTGTTTTTT.

The chain employs TRBV7-9 and TRBJ2-1; 15 bases are shared with TRBD2. The CDR3 runs 19 residues. J was trimmed by 0 bases and V by 5 bases; bases with no gene match: 8. CDR1 is SEHNR, CDR2 FQNEAQ, per germline (reference sequence). The CDR3 bases are TGTGCCAGCAGCGCGGGACTAGCGGGAGGTCCGAGCTCCTACAATGAGCAGTTCTTC. Protein: CASSAGLAGGPSSYNEQFF.

The CDR3 region has the DNA TGTGCCAGCTCACCGACAGCTGGAAACACCATATATTTT. Its protein is CASSPTAGNTIYF. This chain joins TRBV18 and TRBJ1-3, with D maybe TRBD1 (5 bases). The V gene's germline CDR1 is KGHSH and CDR2 LQKENI. V was cut by 3 bases and J by 2 bases, with 5 bases left in between. The CDR3 is 13 amino acids.

The chain has TRBV7-9 and TRBJ2-5; D might be TRBD2 (5 bases). In germline, CDR1 is SEHNR, CDR2 FQNEAQ (reference sequence). The CDR3 is 15 residues long. The germline V and J ends were trimmed by 1 base and 5 bases, with 14 bases remaining between them. The CDR3 is CASSLGRLAHETQYF. Here the CDR3 DNA reads TGTGCCAGCAGCTTAGGGCGGCTAGCTCACGAGACCCAGTACTTC.

This sequence joins TRBV5-1 and TRBJ2-3, with 8 bases fitting TRBD2. V lost 4 bases and J lost 8; bases outside the gene matches: 12. Looked up from germline, CDR1 is SGHRS and CDR2 is YFSETQ. The length of the CDR3 is 15 residues. In DNA form, the CDR3 reads TGCGCCAGCAGCCCCGAAGGCGGGAGGAGGGGTACGCAGTATTTT. This encodes CASSPEGGRRGTQYF.

The V and J genes are TRBV7-9 and TRBJ2-7; D is possibly TRBD2 (5 bases). Per germline, CDR1 SEHNR and CDR2 FQNEAQ (reference sequence). CDR3 length: 13 amino acids. V was pared by 3 bases and J by 5 bases, with 11 bases between. CDR3 DNA: TGTGCCAGCAGCTTGAGAACGGGGAACGAGCAGTACTTC. Its protein is CASSLRTGNEQYF.

The genes are TRBV3-1 (or the pseudogene TRBV3-2) and TRBJ2-6; 7 bases map to TRBD1. With V trimmed by 0 bases and J by 3 bases, 5 bases remained unmatched. CDR1 is LGHDT, CDR2 YNNKEL, per germline (reference sequence). The CDR3 length is 17 residues. The CDR3 DNA reads as TGTGCCAGCAGCCAAGATCTAGGGACAGTTGGGGCCAACGTCCTGACTTTC. It specifies CASSQDLGTVGANVLTF.

The chain has TRBV20-1 and TRBJ2-1; TRBD2 aligns across 8 bases. Trimming at V came to 3 bases and at J to 12 bases, leaving 1 base not matched to a gene. Per the germline V gene, CDR1 is DFQATT and CDR2 is SNEGSKA (reference sequence). The CDR3 runs to 10 residues. Written as DNA, the CDR3 is TGCAGTGCTAGCGGGAGGGTGCAGTTCTTC. It is translated as CSASGRVQFF.

This clone appeared a single time. The chain has TRBV9 and TRBJ2-5; 8 positions match TRBD1. Germline V CDR1 and CDR2: SGDLS, YYNGEE. The CDR3 extends over 16 amino acids. The J segment lost 4 bases and the V segment lost 0 bases, leaving 8 bases of the junction unmatched. The CDR3 is CASSVGPGGKRETQYF. The CDR3 DNA reads as TGTGCCAGCAGCGTAGGCCCAGGGGGCAAGAGAGAGACCCAGTACTTC.

The rearrangement uses TRBV7-3 and TRBJ2-3; 11 nucleotides line up with TRBD2. CDR3 length equals 20 residues. The germline V gene encodes CDR1 SGHTA and CDR2 FQGTGA. The trim removed 4 bases at V and 0 bases at J, leaving 15 bases unmatched. This chain's CDR3 is CASSSPRPSGGTASTDTQYF. The CDR3 DNA sequence: TGTGCCAGCAGCTCCCCTCGGCCTAGCGGGGGGACCGCTAGCACAGATACGCAGTATTTT.

The chain links TRBV10-3 to TRBJ1-1, with 7 positions matching TRBD1. From germline, CDR1 is ENHRY and CDR2 SYGVKD. V shed 5 bases and J 0 bases; nucleotides not matched to a gene: 12. There are 17 residues in the CDR3. CDR3 DNA sequence: TGTGCCATCAGTCCTTACATGACAGGGCAGGTGAACACTGAAGCTTTCTTT. Protein sequence: CAISPYMTGQVNTEAFF.

V is TRBV7-9 and J is TRBJ2-7; no reliable D call. There are 13 residues in the CDR3. V lost 7 bases and J 4 bases, leaving 14 bases between the germline ends. The germline CDR1 and CDR2 sequences are SEHNR and FQNEAQ (reference sequence). As DNA, the CDR3 is TGTGCCAGCACGACCGAGGCGATTTACGAGCAGTACTTC. Protein: CASTTEAIYEQYF.

This clone has just one count. This chain links TRBV4-1 with TRBJ1-3; no clear D gene. Trimming stripped 5 bases from V and 0 bases from J, with 11 bases between. The CDR3 has 15 residues. Germline V gives CDR1 MGHRA, CDR2 YSYEKL. CDR3 bases: TGCGCCAGCAGCAGAACTCCGCTCTCTGGAAACACCATATATTTT. Its protein is CASSRTPLSGNTIYF.

The chain uses TRBV24-1 and TRBJ2-1; the D gene is possibly TRBD2 (6 bases). Trimming pared 4 bases from V and 5 bases from J, leaving 17 bases between. Per germline, CDR1 KGHDR and CDR2 SFDVKD. The CDR3 contains 16 residues. The CDR3 loop reads CATSEGEAGKNNEQFF. CDR3 sequence (DNA): TGTGCCACCAGTGAAGGAGAGGCGGGGAAGAACAATGAGCAGTTCTTC.

This clone was counted between two and nine times. The chain is built from TRBV5-4 and TRBJ1-6; 7 bases are a match to TRBD1. The CDR3 contains 15 residues. Germline V gene lookup returns CDR1 SGHNT and CDR2 YYREEE (reference sequence). With 4 bases clipped from V and 6 bases from J, the junction kept 7 bases outside the gene matches. CDR3 sequence: CASSVGTAGNSPLHF. The DNA for the CDR3 is TGTGCCAGCAGCGTGGGGACAGCCGGTAATTCACCCCTCCACTTT.

V is TRBV28 and J is TRBJ2-7, with D possibly matching TRBD1 (5 bases). In germline, CDR1 is MDHEN, CDR2 SYDVKM. V shed 7 bases and J shed 0 bases, with 10 bases lying between them. There are 13 residues in the CDR3. CDR3 DNA sequence: TGTGCCAGCACCAGACAGTTCTCCTACGAGCAGTACTTC. Encoded protein: CASTRQFSYEQYF.